This note documents a single T cell receptor beta chain sequence. As yet, its antigen is unknown. A multiplex PCR was run with 60 Vbeta primers and 13 Jbeta primers. TCRdb's copy holds only in-frame clones and misses some; the assay was immunoSEQ multiplex PCR. The sample lists 60,000 or so clones, approximately 80% occurring once. These data belong to a study of cytomegalovirus exposure and HLA in healthy donors. Across the whole study: Findings of an earlier analysis included about 120 million unique TCR beta sequences from 170 million or so T cells.

Overall study findings and caveats: In a later analysis, approximately 15,000 TCR beta sequences were associated with HLA alleles at 0.05 false discovery rate.

CDR1 is SGDLS and CDR2 is YYNGEE in the germline V gene. The CDR3 loop spans 14 amino acids. Trimming left V 5 bases short and J 2 bases short, with 12 bases between. This chain uses TRBV9 with TRBJ2-3; possible D gene TRBD1, 6 bases. Sequenced sample: PBMCs. This TCR was recovered from a female donor in good health and CMV-seronegative. CDR3 in DNA: TGTGCCAGCAGTCCCACAGGGTACACAGATACGCAGTATTTT. This codes for CASSPTGYTDTQYF.